Presented here are 12 T cell receptor beta chains from one specimen sequenced in a study of cytomegalovirus exposure and HLA in healthy donors. 13 Jbeta primers and 60 Vbeta primers were used for the PCR. Profiled with immunoSEQ multiplex PCR; TCRdb holds only in-frame clones, not every one. The repertoire holds about 140,000 clones, about 80% seen once, with around 4.5% in the top ten. Sample: PBMCs. The source of these receptors is a man between 35 and 55 years old in good health and CMV-seropositive.

J is TRBJ2-1 and V is TRBV6-1, with 7 bases identical to TRBD1. This CDR3 is built from 13 residues. CDR1 is MNHNS, CDR2 SASEGT, per germline. V gave up 5 bases and J gave up 5 bases; unmatched junction bases: 3. CDR3 sequence (DNA): TGTGCCAGCAGTAGGGACAGAGACAATGAGCAGTTCTTC. This codes for CASSRDRDNEQFF.

The chain is built from TRBV27 and TRBJ2-5, with unresolved D. This CDR3 has 14 amino acids. V lost 0 bases and J lost 5, with 10 bases in between. The germline gives CDR1 MNHEY, CDR2 SMNVEV (reference sequence). In DNA form, the CDR3 reads TGTGCCAGCAGTTTATCCTATTACCGGGAGACCCAGTACTTC. Amino acid sequence: CASSLSYYRETQYF.

CDR3 bases: TGCGCCAGCAGCCGCCCGGGGACAGATACGCAGTATTTT. It codes for CASSRPGTDTQYF. V and J are TRBV4-3 and TRBJ2-3; TRBD2 is a possible D gene (5 bases). This CDR3 is 13 amino acids long. V lost 4 bases, J lost 3 bases, and 8 bases lay in between. Germline assignment: CDR1 LGHNA and CDR2 YSLEER.

The rearrangement uses TRBV15 and TRBJ2-5; weak D call: TRBD1 (6 bases). This CDR3 is built from 15 residues. The V gene's germline CDR1 is LNHNV and CDR2 YYDKDF (reference sequence). Trimming took 0 bases from V and 1 from J, leaving 9 bases between them. The CDR3 is CATSRDPGVQETQYF. The DNA of the CDR3 is TGTGCCACCAGCAGAGACCCAGGGGTCCAAGAGACCCAGTACTTC.

This chain uses TRBV7-9 with TRBJ2-7; TRBD1 might be the D (6 bases). V was cut by 1 base and J by 4 bases, with 14 bases left in between. The CDR3 runs 15 residues. Germline CDR1 reads SEHNR; CDR2 reads FQNEAQ (reference sequence). The CDR3 loop reads CASSLGEGQLYEQYF. CDR3 in DNA: TGTGCCAGCAGCTTAGGTGAAGGACAGCTATACGAGCAGTACTTC.

This clone turned up a few times. The rearrangement links TRBV18 to TRBJ2-7; D unresolved. Trimming removed 0 bases at V and 3 bases at J, with 3 bases between. This CDR3 has 12 amino acids. Germline CDR1 KGHSH, CDR2 LQKENI. CDR3 coding DNA: TGTGCCAGCTCACCACCCGGCTACGAGCAGTACTTC. Protein product: CASSPPGYEQYF.

V is TRBV6-5 and J is TRBJ1-6; 7 bases agree with TRBD1. Germline assignment: CDR1 MNHEY and CDR2 SVGAGI. Unmatched junction bases numbered 4, after V lost 6 bases and J lost 8 bases. The CDR3 is 13 amino acids. As DNA, the CDR3 is TGTGCCAGCAGGCGGGACAGATATTCACCCCTCCACTTT. This sequence encodes CASRRDRYSPLHF.

The rearrangement links TRBV27 to TRBJ2-7; D perhaps matches TRBD2 (6 bases). The CDR3 is 15 amino acids. V was trimmed by 4 bases and J by 4 bases, leaving 17 bases between them. In germline, CDR1 is MNHEY, CDR2 SMNVEV (reference sequence). In nucleotides, the CDR3 is TGTGCCAGCAGTTCAAAGGGACTGGGGTTATACGAGCAGTACTTC. Amino acids: CASSSKGLGLYEQYF.

This chain connects TRBV10-3 to TRBJ1-2; D unclear. Per germline, CDR1 ENHRY and CDR2 SYGVKD. The CDR3 extends over 13 amino acids. Trimming shortened V by 6 bases and J by 2 bases, and 10 bases separated the two germline ends. The CDR3 DNA follows: TGTGCCATCAGGGGAGGATTGAACTATGGCTACACCTTC. The encoded protein is CAIRGGLNYGYTF.

This sequence joins TRBV7-9 and TRBJ1-1; D not resolved. Germline CDR1 SEHNR, CDR2 FQNEAQ (reference sequence). The V gene lost 5 bases and the J gene lost 0 bases, with 13 bases spanning the gap. CDR3 length: 15 residues. CDR3 sequence (DNA): TGTGCCAGCAGCCGGAGCGGGCGGCTGAACACTGAAGCTTTCTTT. Translation: CASSRSGRLNTEAFF.

This chain links TRBV7-9 with TRBJ1-2; weak D call: TRBD1 (5 bases). Germline lookup yields CDR1 SEHNR and CDR2 FQNEAQ (reference sequence). Between the trimmed V and J ends, which lost 2 bases and 8 bases, there was a span of 9 bases. The CDR3 totals 12 residues. CDR3 bases: TGTGCCAGCAGCTTACGGACAAGAGGCTACACCTTC. It yields the protein CASSLRTRGYTF. The full variable domain, rest sourced from reference TRBV7-9 and TRBJ1-2, is DTGVSQNPRHKITKRGQNVTFRCDPISEHNRLYWYRQTLGQGPEFLTYFQNEAQLEKSRLLSDRFSAERPKGSFSTLEIQRTEQGDSAMYLCASSLRTRGYTFGSGTRLTVV.

The rearrangement uses TRBV29-1 and TRBJ2-1, with 8 positions matching TRBD2. The CDR3 covers 11 residues. Looked up from germline, CDR1 is SQVTM and CDR2 is ANQGSEA. The ends lost 2 bases at V and 10 bases at J; junction bases unmatched: 1. The CDR3 is CSVERLAEQFF. The CDR3 nucleotides read TGCAGCGTTGAAAGACTAGCGGAGCAGTTCTTC.